This T cell receptor beta chain came from a study of CD8 T cells in ankylosing spondylitis. Findings and caveats of the study: In ankylosing spondylitis blood, a motif of roughly eight highly homologous TCR beta variants appeared characteristic.

The TCR beta libraries were generated through quantitative 5'-RACE incorporating molecular barcodes. In TCRdb, the 5' RACE reads were re-called with MiXCR into one record per CDR3 protein. Among about 160,000 distinct CDR3 sequences listed, about 18% were seen once. Comments on this clonotype: The antigen remains undetermined.

Germline CDR1 DFQATT, CDR2 SNEGSKA (reference sequence). Trimming removed 2 bases from V and 3 bases from J, with 8 bases in between. The CDR3 covers 13 residues. Sequencing was done on a sample of blood, either unsorted or a sorted T cell fraction (not recorded which). The clonotype originates from a male donor with ankylosing spondylitis or in good health (not recorded which). The chain uses TRBV20-1 and TRBJ1-5; tentative D call: TRBD1 (5 bases). The CDR3 sequence is CSARWGNNQPQHF. The CDR3, as DNA: TGCAGTGCTAGATGGGGGAACAATCAGCCCCAGCATTTT.